The sequence of this T cell receptor beta chain was determined in a study of blood T cell repertoires in COVID-19. The CDR3 loop spans 14 amino acids. TCRdb's copy holds only in-frame clones and misses some; the assay was immunoSEQ multiplex PCR. This table holds some 400,000 clones, around 86% found once. The receptor comes from a human donor in a cohort sampled during active COVID-19. The rearrangement uses TRBV21-1 and TRBJ2-1; the table calls TRBD2, which could not be checked here. TRBV21-1 is described as a pseudogene. What was sequenced was peripheral blood. Written as DNA, the CDR3 is TGTGCCAGCAGCATCCGACGACTAGCCGGTGAGCAGTTCTTC. Encoded protein: CASSIRRLAGEQFF.